This T cell receptor beta chain was identified during a study of blood T cell repertoires in COVID-19. Germline CDR1 ENHRY, CDR2 SYGVKD. This CDR3 region has 15 residues. V lost 9 bases and J lost 5; bases outside the gene matches: 12. Some clones are missing from TCRdb's copy, which holds only in-frame ones; the method was immunoSEQ multiplex PCR. Altogether about 410,000 clones are present, 89% being singletons, with the ten largest covering around 1.5%. Sequenced sample: peripheral blood. The chain recombines TRBV10-3 with TRBJ2-5; 10 nucleotides match TRBD2. The origin of this receptor is a woman aged 40 to 55 with COVID-19, enrolled during active disease. The CDR3 DNA reads as TGTGCCATACAGGCAGCTAGCGGGAGATTGGAGACCCAGTACTTC. Protein: CAIQAASGRLETQYF.